Listed here are 25 T cell receptor beta chains from one sample, sequenced in a study of T cell changes during pregnancy in multiple sclerosis (dated by TCRdb to between 2018 and 2020). Library preparation employed the immunoSEQ multiplex PCR assay. In its TCRdb copy, this immuneACCESS table keeps in-frame sequences only and misses some clones. Where compared with another copy, unresolved V genes explain less than half of these, and the others have no known cause. The table for this sample lists approximately 13,000 clones; 85% to 95% of them were counted only once. The top ten clones comprise about 2.6% of the sample. The sequenced sample was peripheral blood, obtained in the second trimester of pregnancy. All receptors come from a female donor in good health, enrolled as a control in a pregnancy study.

The chain uses TRBV6-6 and TRBJ2-7; 11 bases align to TRBD2. This CDR3 region has 14 residues. CDR1 MNHNY and CDR2 SVGAGI come from the germline V gene (reference sequence). V gave up 4 bases and J gave up 4 bases; unmatched junction bases: 3. Written as DNA, the CDR3 is TGTGCCAGCAGTTCGTCTAGCGGGGGGTACGAGCAGTACTTC. The encoded protein is CASSSSSGGYEQYF.

The genes are TRBV27 and TRBJ2-7, with D possibly being TRBD1 (6 bases). V gave up 1 base and J gave up 2 bases, with 18 bases separating them. The CDR3 totals 17 residues. Germline CDR1 reads MNHEY; CDR2 reads SMNVEV (reference sequence). In DNA, the CDR3 is TGTGCCAGCAGTTTATTGGGTAAATCGGGACACACCTACGAGCAGTACTTC. Translated, it gives CASSLLGKSGHTYEQYF.

V and J are TRBV27 and TRBJ2-3; 7 nucleotides agree with TRBD2. The CDR3 covers 17 residues. V was clipped by 0 bases and J by 2 bases; unmatched bases: 8. The V gene's germline CDR1 is MNHEY and CDR2 SMNVEV (reference sequence). The CDR3 coding sequence is TGTGCCAGCAGTTTATCGGGCGGGACTACCTCCACAGATACGCAGTATTTT. This sequence encodes CASSLSGGTTSTDTQYF.

The rearrangement uses TRBV5-6 and TRBJ2-2; possible D gene TRBD1, 5 bases. Trimming took 3 bases from V and 3 from J, leaving 18 bases between them. Germline CDR1 SGHDT, CDR2 YYEEEE. The CDR3 consists of 17 residues. Written as DNA, the CDR3 is TGTGCCAGCAGCTCTGGGTACAGGCGCGATGACACCGGGGAGCTGTTTTTT. Amino acids: CASSSGYRRDDTGELFF.

The rearrangement links TRBV15 to TRBJ1-5; 7 bases line up with TRBD1. From germline, CDR1 is LNHNV and CDR2 YYDKDF (reference sequence). Losses at the gene ends were 0 bases for V and 5 bases for J; bases not matched to a gene: 4. CDR3 size: 15 residues. The CDR3 DNA sequence: TGTGCCACCAGCAGAGATCGGCAGGGGGATCAGCCCCAGCATTTT. Amino acids: CATSRDRQGDQPQHF.

The chain employs TRBV7-9 and TRBJ1-4, with 7 bases aligning to TRBD1. This CDR3 comprises 14 residues. J lost 10 bases, V lost 1 base, and 6 bases had no gene match. CDR1 SEHNR and CDR2 FQNEAQ come from the germline V gene (reference sequence). The CDR3 region has the DNA TGTGCCAGCAGCTTAGAGGTCAGGGGGGCAAAACTGTTTTTT. Encoded protein: CASSLEVRGAKLFF.

The chain couples TRBV7-2 to TRBJ2-3; 16 nucleotides match TRBD2. The CDR3 is made up of 16 amino acids. With 5 bases clipped from V and 4 bases from J, the junction kept 3 bases outside the gene matches. Germline V gene sequence: CDR1 SGHTA, CDR2 FQGNSA. The CDR3 DNA reads TGTGCCAGCAGCCAGGGACTAGCGGGAGGGTCAGATACGCAGTATTTT. Protein: CASSQGLAGGSDTQYF.

This chain connects TRBV4-1 to TRBJ2-5, with a tentative D call TRBD1 (6 bases). The CDR3 is made up of 17 amino acids. Per the germline V gene, CDR1 is MGHRA and CDR2 is YSYEKL. V was shortened by 4 bases and J by 3 bases, with 21 bases between the two germline ends. CDR3 sequence: CASSLLTGTRSEETQYF. For the CDR3, the DNA is TGCGCCAGCAGCCTACTAACCGGGACACGGTCGGAAGAGACCCAGTACTTC.

The chain is built from TRBV11-2 and TRBJ1-1; D is possibly TRBD1 (5 bases). V lost 6 bases, J lost 4 bases, and 12 bases lay in between. CDR1 and CDR2 from the germline V gene are SGHAT and FQNNGV. The length of the CDR3 is 13 residues. Here the CDR3 DNA reads TGTGCCAGCAGGTTCGGGGGAGGCACTGAAGCTTTCTTT. Translation gives CASRFGGGTEAFF.

V gene TRBV6-6 combines with J gene TRBJ2-1, with D possibly being TRBD2 (7 bases). The V gene lost 5 bases and the J gene lost 10 bases, with 15 bases spanning the gap. The CDR3 loop spans 13 amino acids. CDR1 and CDR2 from the germline V gene are MNHNY and SVGAGI (reference sequence). Here the CDR3 DNA reads TGTGCCAGCAGTCTCCGGGGGGCCGGGGAGCAGTTCTTC. This sequence encodes CASSLRGAGEQFF.

There are a few counts of this clone. The chain employs TRBV7-3 and TRBJ1-1, with D unresolved. Germline V CDR1 and CDR2: SGHTA, FQGTGA. Between the trimmed V and J ends, which lost 5 bases and 1 base, there was a span of 17 bases. This CDR3 contains 16 residues. The CDR3 nucleotides are TGTGCCAGCAGCCCCTCGCAGGAGGGTCGGAACACTGAAGCTTTCTTT. Translated, it gives CASSPSQEGRNTEAFF.

The rearrangement uses TRBV12-5 and TRBJ2-7; a possible D gene is TRBD1 (6 bases). Germline values: CDR1 LGHNT, CDR2 FRNRAP. V was cut by 5 bases and J by 7 bases, with 18 bases left in between. CDR3 length equals 14 residues. This CDR3 reads CASGIHFTGLEQYF. The CDR3 nucleotides are TGTGCTAGTGGTATTCACTTTACAGGGTTGGAGCAGTACTTC.

The chain joins TRBV14 to TRBJ2-7; 8 bases line up with TRBD1. J lost 3 bases, V lost 4 bases, and 8 bases had no gene match. Per the germline V gene, CDR1 is SGHDN and CDR2 is FVKESK. The CDR3 spans 15 residues. CDR3 in DNA: TGTGCCAGCAGCCCAGCCGGACAGGGCATCTACGAGCAGTACTTC. It codes for CASSPAGQGIYEQYF.

The chain is built from TRBV19 and TRBJ2-1, with TRBD1 identical over 9 bases. CDR3 length: 16 amino acids. Germline V gene sequence: CDR1 LNHDA, CDR2 SQIVND (reference sequence). Trimming took 3 bases from V and 1 from J; bases not matched to a gene: 4. CDR3 nucleotides: TGTGCCAGTAGTATTTCCGGGACAGGGTCCTACAATGAGCAGTTCTTC. It encodes CASSISGTGSYNEQFF.

The gene calls are TRBV29-1 and TRBJ1-1; the match to TRBD1 covers 8 bases. The germline V gene has CDR1 SQVTM and CDR2 ANQGSEA. Trimming at V came to 6 bases and at J to 2 bases, leaving 11 bases not matched to a gene. The CDR3 totals 15 residues. CDR3 bases: TGCAGCGTCGCAGGGGGCAGGGCGCATAACACTGAAGCTTTCTTT. Translated: CSVAGGRAHNTEAFF.

This clone has only one observation. The chain employs TRBV19 and TRBJ1-2, with TRBD1 as a possible D gene (5 bases). Trimming pared 6 bases from V and 6 bases from J, leaving 14 bases between. The CDR3 has 13 amino acids. The germline CDR1 and CDR2 sequences are LNHDA and SQIVND (reference sequence). CDR3 sequence (DNA): TGTGCCAGTAGGCGACAGTTAGGCCATGGCTACACCTTC. Protein sequence: CASRRQLGHGYTF.

The V and J genes are TRBV11-2 and TRBJ2-1; no clear D gene. This CDR3 region has 13 residues. In germline, CDR1 is SGHAT, CDR2 FQNNGV. Trimming removed 6 bases from V and 9 bases from J, with 15 bases in between. CDR3 nucleotide sequence: TGTGCCAGCAGGGCTATAGGCTCGGGTGAGCAGTTCTTC. This encodes CASRAIGSGEQFF.

The J gene is TRBJ2-2, the V gene TRBV6-4, with a weak D call TRBD1 (5 bases). The germline V gene encodes CDR1 MRHNA and CDR2 SNTAGT. CDR3 size: 14 residues. Trimming took 4 bases from V and 1 from J, leaving 7 bases between them. Written as DNA, the CDR3 is TGTGCCAGCAGTGGGGGCCTGAACACCGGGGAGCTGTTTTTT. Protein product: CASSGGLNTGELFF.

The chain employs TRBV4-3 and TRBJ2-3; TRBD1 matches 7 bases. V shed 1 base and J 0 bases; nucleotides not matched to a gene: 7. This CDR3 has 17 amino acids. Germline CDR1 and CDR2: LGHNA and YSLEER. The CDR3 spells CASSQGDSVFSTDTQYF. The CDR3 DNA follows: TGCGCCAGCAGCCAAGGGGACAGCGTTTTTAGCACAGATACGCAGTATTTT.

This rearrangement joins TRBV29-1 to TRBJ2-5, with D possibly matching TRBD2 (6 bases). V dropped 4 bases and J dropped 5 bases, with 17 bases sitting between them. The CDR3 consists of 14 residues. Germline values: CDR1 SQVTM, CDR2 ANQGSEA. DNA of the CDR3: TGCAGCGTTGTAAACGGAGAGGCGGGGGAGACCCAGTACTTC. Residues: CSVVNGEAGETQYF.

V is TRBV19 and J is TRBJ1-1, with D maybe TRBD1 (5 bases). The CDR3 consists of 12 residues. The germline V and J ends were trimmed by 10 bases and 6 bases, with 15 bases remaining between them. Per germline, CDR1 LNHDA and CDR2 SQIVND (reference sequence). In DNA form, the CDR3 reads TGTGCCACCAGCCCAGGGATAGCTGAAGCTTTCTTT. Its translation: CATSPGIAEAFF.

The chain is built from TRBV6-5 and TRBJ2-2; perhaps TRBD1 as D (6 bases). CDR3 length equals 15 residues. Trimming cost V 2 bases and J 1 base, with 8 bases left between them. CDR1 and CDR2 (germline): MNHEY, SVGAGI. The CDR3 DNA reads TGTGCCAGCAGTTACAGACAGGAGAACACCGGGGAGCTGTTTTTT. Protein product: CASSYRQENTGELFF.

This clone appeared a single time. The J gene is TRBJ2-3, the V gene TRBV7-9, with a tentative D call TRBD1 (5 bases). This CDR3 contains 15 residues. The V end lost 6 bases, the J end lost 2 bases, and 15 bases lay between the germline ends. Germline V gene data show CDR1 as SEHNR and CDR2 as FQNEAQ (reference sequence). The CDR3 DNA follows: TGTGCCAGCAGTTGGGGCGAGGTGGACACAGATACGCAGTATTTT. Its translation is CASSWGEVDTDTQYF.

The chain employs TRBV9 and TRBJ1-6, with 8 positions matching TRBD1. Germline values: CDR1 SGDLS, CDR2 YYNGEE. The CDR3 runs to 13 residues. Trimming cost V 2 bases and J 9 bases; bases outside gene matches: 1. CDR3 DNA sequence: TGTGCCAGCAGCGTGGACAGGGTTTCACCCCTCCACTTT. It encodes CASSVDRVSPLHF.

V and J are TRBV29-1 and TRBJ2-6; possibly TRBD2 for D (5 bases). The germline gives CDR1 SQVTM, CDR2 ANQGSEA. The CDR3 has 13 residues. Trimming shortened V by 4 bases and J by 4 bases, and 8 bases separated the two germline ends. In DNA form, the CDR3 reads TGCAGCGTTGTTTCGGGAGGGGCCAACGTCCTGACTTTC. It specifies CSVVSGGANVLTF.